This T cell receptor (beta chain) was sequenced in a study of cytomegalovirus exposure and HLA in healthy donors. Study-level background: The approximately 120 validation repertoires matched the 666 first-cohort repertoires in platform, a later analysis reported. Regarding the study as a whole: Investigators reported 150 to 200 TCR beta chains as tied to cytomegalovirus.

The CDR3 sequence is 15 residues long. Per germline, CDR1 SEHNR and CDR2 FQNEAQ (reference sequence). Trimming took off 5 bases at V and 8 bases at J, with 20 bases between the two ends. This clone showed up just once. Its antigen is not known. Repertoires were generated with immunoSEQ multiplex PCR, while TCRdb's copy carries only in-frame clones and drops some. The top ten hold roughly 1.6% of the sample, which has around 70,000 clones, around 94% seen once. The sequenced sample consisted of PBMCs. The clonotype comes from a man between 18 and 29 years old in good health and CMV-seropositive. The chain carries TRBV7-9 and TRBJ2-3, with D possibly being TRBD2 (5 bases). The CDR3 DNA follows: TGTGCCAGCAGCCATGTGGACTCTGGCTCAGCTACGCAGTATTTT. Protein product: CASSHVDSGSATQYF.